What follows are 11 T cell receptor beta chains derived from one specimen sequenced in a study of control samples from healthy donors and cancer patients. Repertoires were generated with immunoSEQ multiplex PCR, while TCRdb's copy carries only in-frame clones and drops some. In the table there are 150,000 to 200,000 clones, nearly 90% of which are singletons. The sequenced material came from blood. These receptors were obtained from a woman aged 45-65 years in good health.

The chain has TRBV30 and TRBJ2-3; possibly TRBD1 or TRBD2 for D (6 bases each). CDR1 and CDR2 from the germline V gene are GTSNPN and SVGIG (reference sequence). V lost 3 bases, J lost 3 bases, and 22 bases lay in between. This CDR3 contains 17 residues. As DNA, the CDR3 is TGTGCCTGGAGCCCCCTCTCGAGGGGGGCAGTAACAGATACGCAGTATTTT. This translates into CAWSPLSRGAVTDTQYF.

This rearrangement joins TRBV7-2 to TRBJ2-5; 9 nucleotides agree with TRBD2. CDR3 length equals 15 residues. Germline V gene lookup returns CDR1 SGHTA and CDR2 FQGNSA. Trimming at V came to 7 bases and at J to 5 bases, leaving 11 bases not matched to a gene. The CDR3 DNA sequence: TGTGCCAGCATCGAAGGGGCTAGCGGGGTGGAGACCCAGTACTTC. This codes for CASIEGASGVETQYF.

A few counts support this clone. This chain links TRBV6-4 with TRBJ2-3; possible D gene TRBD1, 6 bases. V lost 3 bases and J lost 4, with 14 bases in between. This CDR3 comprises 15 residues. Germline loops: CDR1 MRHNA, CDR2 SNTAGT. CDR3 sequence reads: CASSERGGQPDTQYF. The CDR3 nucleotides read TGTGCCAGCAGTGAACGTGGAGGACAGCCAGATACGCAGTATTTT.

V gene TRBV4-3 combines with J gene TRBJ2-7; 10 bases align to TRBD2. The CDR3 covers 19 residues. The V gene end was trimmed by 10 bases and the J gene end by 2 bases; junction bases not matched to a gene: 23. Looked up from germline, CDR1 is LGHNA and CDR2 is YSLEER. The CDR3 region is CATEPFEVLAGDLTYEQYF. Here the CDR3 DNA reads TGCGCCACCGAACCTTTCGAGGTGCTAGCGGGGGACCTTACCTACGAGCAGTACTTC.

CDR3 DNA sequence: TGTGCCAGCAGCGTAGTGTCTAGCGGCGACAATGAGCAGTTCTTC. This sequence encodes CASSVVSSGDNEQFF. The chain carries TRBV9 and TRBJ2-1, with TRBD2 matching over 7 bases. Per germline, CDR1 SGDLS and CDR2 YYNGEE. With 0 bases clipped from V and 5 bases from J, the junction kept 5 bases outside the gene matches. The length of the CDR3 is 15 residues.

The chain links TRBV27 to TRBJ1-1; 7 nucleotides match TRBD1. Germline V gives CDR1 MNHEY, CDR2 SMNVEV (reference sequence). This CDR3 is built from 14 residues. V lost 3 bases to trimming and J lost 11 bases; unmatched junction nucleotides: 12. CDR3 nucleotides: TGTGCCAGCAGTTTGACAGGGAAAGAGTGGGAGGCTTTCTTT. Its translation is CASSLTGKEWEAFF.

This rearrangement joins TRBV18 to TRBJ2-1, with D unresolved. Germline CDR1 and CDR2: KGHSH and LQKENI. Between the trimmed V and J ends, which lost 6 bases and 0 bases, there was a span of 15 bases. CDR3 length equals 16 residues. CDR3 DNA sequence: TGTGCCAGCTCGATAGTAGGCGGTAGCTCCTACAATGAGCAGTTCTTC. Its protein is CASSIVGGSSYNEQFF.

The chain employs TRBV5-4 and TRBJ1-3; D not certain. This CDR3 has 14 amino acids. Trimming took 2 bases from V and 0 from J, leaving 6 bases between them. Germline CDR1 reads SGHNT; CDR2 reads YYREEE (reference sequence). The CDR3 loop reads CASSLTLSGNTIYF. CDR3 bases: TGTGCCAGCAGCTTAACCCTCTCTGGAAACACCATATATTTT.

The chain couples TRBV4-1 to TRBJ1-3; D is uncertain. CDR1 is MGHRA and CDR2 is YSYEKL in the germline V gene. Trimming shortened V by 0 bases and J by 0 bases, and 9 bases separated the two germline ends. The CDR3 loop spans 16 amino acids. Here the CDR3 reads CASSQEAGFSGNTIYF. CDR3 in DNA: TGCGCCAGCAGCCAAGAGGCGGGGTTCTCTGGAAACACCATATATTTT.

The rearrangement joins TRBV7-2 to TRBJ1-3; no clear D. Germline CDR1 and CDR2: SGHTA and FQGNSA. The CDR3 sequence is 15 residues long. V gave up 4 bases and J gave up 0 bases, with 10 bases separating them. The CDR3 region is CASSSNKDSGNTIYF. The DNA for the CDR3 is TGTGCCAGCAGCTCTAATAAGGACTCTGGAAACACCATATATTTT.

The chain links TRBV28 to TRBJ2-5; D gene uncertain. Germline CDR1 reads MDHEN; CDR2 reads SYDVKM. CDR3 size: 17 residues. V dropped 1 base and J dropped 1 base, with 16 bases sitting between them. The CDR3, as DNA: TGTGCCAGCAGTTTATCACCCACGAGGCCGATCCAAGAGACCCAGTACTTC. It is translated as CASSLSPTRPIQETQYF.